This T cell receptor beta chain stems from a study of radiotherapy plus CTLA-4 blockade in lung cancer. Turning to the study itself: With 25% to 35% of patients having disease control, objective responses were seen in about 18%.

The table came from immunoSEQ multiplex PCR; TCRdb's copy has only in-frame clones and leaves some out. This table holds around 80,000 clones, around 74% found once. Trimming took 1 base from V and 6 from J, leaving 19 bases between them. The CDR3 consists of 17 residues. Germline CDR1 and CDR2: LGHNT and FRNRAP. Patients in the study, people with chemo-refractory metastatic non-small-cell lung cancer, received focal radiation plus ipilimumab CTLA-4 blockade. In the case of this clone: Its specificity is not known.

Whole-study findings and limits: TCR clones of tumor origin grew in blood after radiotherapy plus ipilimumab. Early shifts in blood T cell clones, with interferon-beta, reportedly predicted response best.

The sequencing used peripheral blood, collected from a patient treated with radiotherapy plus ipilimumab. V and J are TRBV12-5 and TRBJ1-5; a weak D match, TRBD1 (5 bases). The TCR was taken from a human donor with non-small cell lung cancer whose response to radiotherapy plus ipilimumab could not be evaluated. In DNA, the CDR3 is TGTGCTAGTGGTTTGGACCGGGACCTGATCGGGGGTCAGCCCCAGCATTTT. This gives the protein CASGLDRDLIGGQPQHF. Looking up the rest from reference TRBV12-5 and TRBJ1-5 gives the full variable domain: DARVTQTPRHKVTEMGQEVTMRCQPILGHNTVFWYRQTMMQGLELLAYFRNRAPLDDSGMPKDRFSAEMPDATLATLKIQPSEPRDSAVYFCASGLDRDLIGGQPQHFGDGTRLSIL.